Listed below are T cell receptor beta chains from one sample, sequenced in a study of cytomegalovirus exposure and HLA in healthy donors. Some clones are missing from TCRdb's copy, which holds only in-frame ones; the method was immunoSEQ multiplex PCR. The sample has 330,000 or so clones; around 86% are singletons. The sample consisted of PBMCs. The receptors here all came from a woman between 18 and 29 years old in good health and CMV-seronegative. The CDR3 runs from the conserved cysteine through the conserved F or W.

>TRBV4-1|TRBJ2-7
CASSQDGGGAVYEQYF
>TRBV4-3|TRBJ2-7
CASSQDRSNYEQYF
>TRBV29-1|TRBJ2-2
CSVSRAGTGELFF
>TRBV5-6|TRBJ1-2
CASSWRTGGINYGYTF
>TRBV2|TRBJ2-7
CASSYRGEQYF
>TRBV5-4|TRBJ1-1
CASSFDTGNTEAFF
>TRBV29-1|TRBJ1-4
CSVDPTGANEKLFF
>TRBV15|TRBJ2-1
CATSSRTSGNEQFF
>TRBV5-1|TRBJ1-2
CASSTGTGGLGYTF
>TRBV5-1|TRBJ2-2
CASSWGTSGRAWNTGELFF
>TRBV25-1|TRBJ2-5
CASSELDQFKPGTQYF
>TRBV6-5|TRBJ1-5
CASSPGTTNQPQHF
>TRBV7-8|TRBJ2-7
CASSKTSGLSYEQYF